This T cell receptor (beta chain) is from a study of blood T cell repertoires in COVID-19 (dated by TCRdb to 2020 to 2021). Some background on the complete study: The collaborator samples originated in the United States, Italy and Spain and spanned the acute and convalescent phases of COVID-19. Samples came from the ongoing ImmuneRACE study (first 160 participants) plus 1,254 subjects from 6 global collaborators. Deeply sampled blood TCRbeta repertoires from subjects exposed to, actively infected with, or recovered from COVID-19 were included in the dataset. Where HLA class I and class II types were available, the types were taken from metadata supplied by the sample provider, not from assay-based typing. The prospective study material was composed of cDNA or gDNA derived from T cells, B-cell-depleted T cells, or PBMCs. The repertoires were released in a freely available public database intended as a resource for research on the immune response to SARS-CoV-2. A de-identified subject ID, COVID-19 status, age in years and sex were almost always included in the sample metadata. General study outcomes and caveats: The amount of clinical and demographic metadata varied by source and participant and was provided uncurated.

Each collaborating institution followed its own protocols to collect whole blood in K2EDTA tubes. For TCRbeta analysis, collaborators shipped samples as frozen whole blood, isolated PBMCs, or DNA extracted from either of those sample types. Comment on this clone: Its recognized antigen is unknown. Per-nucleotide qualities are absent, and no much larger clonotype sits a single base away.

TCRbeta CDR3 regions were amplified from genomic DNA using the immunoSEQ Assay, a bias-controlled multiplex PCR. From the authors' description of their analysis: Nucleated cell counts per sample were estimated from amplification of reference gene primers within the assay. To quantify the absolute abundance of each unique TCRbeta CDR3 rearrangement, sequence reads were collapsed and filtered. For each sample, productive Simpson clonality was calculated as the square root of Simpson's diversity index across productive rearrangements. Imported from immuneACCESS, the table was reduced by TCRdb to in-frame sequences with V and J called. These copies leave out some clones; in studies compared against another copy, an unresolved V gene accounts for under half, and the cause of the remainder is not known. Clone size and V and J calls were adopted from that table, with D and trimming inferred from the DNA. This sample has approximately 79,000 clones in its table, and around 84% of those were observed once. The top ten constitute 20% to 25% of the sample.

The material sequenced was peripheral blood. The sequence was collected from a woman aged 50 to 60 with acute or convalescent COVID-19.

In nucleotide form, the sequence is TGTGCCAGCAGCCCAGGGACTAGTAATGAGCAGTTCTTC. This codes for CASSPGTSNEQFF. The rearrangement combines TRBV7-8 with TRBJ2-1; 8 of the junction bases match TRBD2. Germline trimming: 5 bases from V, 7 bases from J; junction bases outside gene matches: 4. CDR1 and CDR2 are drawn from the germline V gene: SGHVS, FQNEAQ. The cysteine opens and the phenylalanine closes a CDR3 of 13 amino acids. Only the CDR3 part of the read is kept: 39 bases, read in frame from the first base.